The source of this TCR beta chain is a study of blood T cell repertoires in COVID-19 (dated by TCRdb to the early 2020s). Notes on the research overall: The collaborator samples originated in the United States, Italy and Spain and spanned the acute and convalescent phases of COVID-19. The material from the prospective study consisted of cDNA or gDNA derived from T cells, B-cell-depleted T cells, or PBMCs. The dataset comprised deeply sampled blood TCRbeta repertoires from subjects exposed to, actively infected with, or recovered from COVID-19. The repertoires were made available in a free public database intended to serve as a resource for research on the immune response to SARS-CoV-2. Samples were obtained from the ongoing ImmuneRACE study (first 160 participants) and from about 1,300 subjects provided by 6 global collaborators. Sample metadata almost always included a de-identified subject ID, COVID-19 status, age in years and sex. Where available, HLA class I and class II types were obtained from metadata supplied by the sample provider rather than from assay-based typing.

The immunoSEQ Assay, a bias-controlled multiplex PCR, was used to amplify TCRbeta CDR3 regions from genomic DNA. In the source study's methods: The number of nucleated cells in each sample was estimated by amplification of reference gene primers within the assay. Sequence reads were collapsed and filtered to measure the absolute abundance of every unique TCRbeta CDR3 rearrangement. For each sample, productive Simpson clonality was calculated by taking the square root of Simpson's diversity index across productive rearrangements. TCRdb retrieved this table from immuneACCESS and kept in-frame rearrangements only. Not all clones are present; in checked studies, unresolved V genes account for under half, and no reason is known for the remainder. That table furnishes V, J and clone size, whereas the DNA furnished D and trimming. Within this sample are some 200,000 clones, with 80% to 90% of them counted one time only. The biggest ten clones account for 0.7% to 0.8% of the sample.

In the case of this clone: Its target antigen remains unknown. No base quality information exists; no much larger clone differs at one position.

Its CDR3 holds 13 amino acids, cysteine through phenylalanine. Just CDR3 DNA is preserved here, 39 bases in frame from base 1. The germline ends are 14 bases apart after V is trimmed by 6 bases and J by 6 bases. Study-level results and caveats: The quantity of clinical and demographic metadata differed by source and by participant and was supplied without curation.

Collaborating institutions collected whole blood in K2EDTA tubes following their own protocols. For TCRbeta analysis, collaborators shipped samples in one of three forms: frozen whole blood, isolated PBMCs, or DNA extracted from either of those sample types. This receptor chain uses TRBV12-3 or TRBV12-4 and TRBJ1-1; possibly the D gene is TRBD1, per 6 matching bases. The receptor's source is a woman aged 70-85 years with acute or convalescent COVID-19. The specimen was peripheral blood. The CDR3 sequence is CASSPTGGAEAFF. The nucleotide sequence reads TGTGCCAGCAGCCCGACAGGAGGCGCTGAAGCTTTCTTT.